These 30 T cell receptor beta chains originate from one sample sequenced in a study of T-cell memory formation after mild COVID-19. Each CDR3 protein is one row after TCRdb ran MiXCR on the 5' RACE reads. Among 300,000 or so distinct CDR3 sequences listed, around 15% were seen once. Material: PBMCs or a T cell subset sorted from them (not recorded which). These receptor sequences come from a young man who had mild COVID-19 (a few samples of this study predate the infection). Cell type and time point are not known.

V gene TRBV5-4 combines with J gene TRBJ1-2; weak D call: TRBD1 (6 bases). The V gene's germline CDR1 is SGHNT and CDR2 YYREEE (reference sequence). The CDR3 loop spans 14 amino acids. Trimming pared 3 bases from V and 4 bases from J, leaving 13 bases between. The CDR3 DNA reads TGTGCCAGCAGCTCGGAAACAGGGACCTATGGCTACACCTTC. Its protein product is CASSSETGTYGYTF.

The rearrangement joins TRBV6-6 to TRBJ1-2; 8 bases align to TRBD1. V dropped 6 bases and J dropped 8; count of bases not matched to a gene: 8. CDR3 length: 13 amino acids. Germline lookup yields CDR1 MNHNY and CDR2 SVGAGI (reference sequence). The CDR3 sequence is CASSPGQGQGYTF. CDR3 DNA: TGTGCCAGCAGCCCCGGACAGGGTCAGGGCTACACCTTC.

This clonotype was counted a few times. This sequence joins TRBV7-3 and TRBJ1-1; TRBD1 aligns across 7 bases. The germline CDR1 and CDR2 sequences are SGHTA and FQGTGA. This CDR3 spans 12 amino acids. V dropped 5 bases and J dropped 11; count of bases not matched to a gene: 8. CDR3 nucleotides: TGTGCCAGCAGCGATAGCAGGGGGAGGGCTTTCTTT. This sequence encodes CASSDSRGRAFF.

V gene TRBV25-1 combines with J gene TRBJ1-1; D uncertain. CDR1 MGHDK and CDR2 SYGVNS come from the germline V gene. The CDR3 spans 11 residues. Trimming removed 1 base from V and 11 bases from J, with 8 bases in between. The CDR3 coding sequence is TGTGCCAGCAGTGAATTATCCTACGCTTTCTTT. This codes for CASSELSYAFF.

In this sample, this clonotype turned up many times. J is TRBJ2-3 and V is TRBV7-9; D possibly corresponds to TRBD1 (6 bases). V gave up 5 bases and J gave up 0 bases, with 9 bases separating them. This CDR3 is built from 14 residues. Germline lookup yields CDR1 SEHNR and CDR2 FQNEAQ (reference sequence). As DNA, the CDR3 is TGTGCCAGCAGCCGTACAGGGAGCACAGATACGCAGTATTTT. Amino acids: CASSRTGSTDTQYF.

The chain joins TRBV7-9 to TRBJ1-1; TRBD1 is a possible D gene (5 bases). The CDR3 has 15 residues. Germline CDR1 reads SEHNR; CDR2 reads FQNEAQ (reference sequence). V was clipped by 2 bases and J by 1 base, with 11 bases between them. The CDR3 DNA reads as TGTGCCAGCAGCTTAACGGGACGTACGAACACTGAAGCTTTCTTT. Its translation is CASSLTGRTNTEAFF.

The V call is TRBV12-5, the J call TRBJ1-2; a weak D match, TRBD1 (6 bases). CDR3 length equals 15 residues. Looked up from germline, CDR1 is LGHNT and CDR2 is FRNRAP. V lost 3 bases to trimming and J lost 9 bases, with 20 bases between them. The CDR3 region is CASGFADRPPSRYTF. The CDR3 DNA sequence: TGTGCTAGTGGTTTCGCCGACAGGCCCCCTAGTCGCTACACCTTC. Supplemented by reference TRBV12-5 and TRBJ1-2, the full variable domain reads DARVTQTPRHKVTEMGQEVTMRCQPILGHNTVFWYRQTMMQGLELLAYFRNRAPLDDSGMPKDRFSAEMPDATLATLKIQPSEPRDSAVYFCASGFADRPPSRYTFGSGTRLTVV.

This clonotype has a count of ten or more. The rearrangement uses TRBV3-1 and TRBJ2-7, with TRBD1 as a possible D gene (5 bases). V was pared by 4 bases and J by 3 bases, with 13 bases between. The germline V gene encodes CDR1 LGHDT and CDR2 YNNKEL (reference sequence). The CDR3 runs to 14 residues. The CDR3 sequence is CASSRGSPGYEQYF. DNA for the CDR3: TGTGCCAGCAGCCGGGGCAGTCCTGGCTACGAGCAGTACTTC.

This clonotype was observed at least ten times. This rearrangement joins TRBV4-3 to TRBJ2-1; D not certain. The germline V gene has CDR1 LGHNA and CDR2 YSLEER. V lost 1 base and J lost 3, with 10 bases in between. The length of the CDR3 is 15 residues. CDR3 sequence: CASSQGVGYYNEQFF. CDR3 DNA sequence: TGCGCCAGCAGCCAAGGTGTAGGGTACTACAATGAGCAGTTCTTC.

This chain joins TRBV7-8 and TRBJ1-4; D is undetermined. The CDR3 covers 12 residues. The germline V gene has CDR1 SGHVS and CDR2 FQNEAQ. V dropped 1 base and J dropped 17 bases, with 14 bases sitting between them. The CDR3, as DNA: TGTGCCAGCAGCTTAGGTGGGCTCCGTGGTTTTTTT. Translating it yields CASSLGGLRGFF.

This clonotype showed up many times. The V gene is TRBV28, the J gene TRBJ2-3; tentative D call: TRBD2 (5 bases). Trimming cost V 5 bases and J 2 bases, with 11 bases left between them. Germline V gene data show CDR1 as MDHEN and CDR2 as SYDVKM. The CDR3 totals 14 residues. The CDR3, as DNA: TGTGCCAGCAGTGCATCGGGGTTCACAGATACGCAGTATTTT. This translates into CASSASGFTDTQYF.

This clonotype was counted between two and nine times. The chain has TRBV5-1 and TRBJ1-3, with 7 bases identical to TRBD1. The CDR3 runs 15 residues. Germline CDR1 SGHRS, CDR2 YFSETQ. J lost 1 base, V lost 4 bases, and 5 bases had no gene match. CDR3 coding DNA: TGCGCCAGCAGCCTCACAGGGGTGTCTGGAAACACCATATATTTT. It codes for CASSLTGVSGNTIYF.

The chain joins TRBV20-1 to TRBJ1-2, with D possibly TRBD1 on 6 matching bases. This CDR3 contains 13 residues. Trimming pared 7 bases from V and 8 bases from J, leaving 20 bases between. Germline V gives CDR1 DFQATT, CDR2 SNEGSKA (reference sequence). The CDR3 sequence is CSVKLLDSRGYTF. DNA for the CDR3: TGCAGTGTGAAACTACTGGACAGTCGGGGCTACACCTTC.

V gene TRBV7-9 combines with J gene TRBJ1-2, with a tentative D call TRBD1 (5 bases). Looked up from germline, CDR1 is SEHNR and CDR2 is FQNEAQ (reference sequence). Trimming took 4 bases from V and 6 from J, leaving 12 bases between them. The length of the CDR3 is 13 residues. The chain's CDR3 is CASSYGTPNGYTF. The CDR3, as DNA: TGTGCCAGCAGCTACGGGACTCCAAATGGCTACACCTTC.

This clonotype was seen a handful of times. DNA for the CDR3: TGTGCCAGCAGCCACCATAGGGGGATTGGGAATCAGCCCCAGCATTTT. Protein sequence: CASSHHRGIGNQPQHF. V gene TRBV16 combines with J gene TRBJ1-5; TRBD1 is a possible D gene (6 bases). V lost 3 bases to trimming and J lost 4 bases, with 16 bases between them. CDR1 is KGHSY and CDR2 is FQNENV in the germline V gene. This CDR3 has 16 amino acids.

The table lists this clonotype with many counts. The J gene is TRBJ2-7, the V gene TRBV7-9; 9 positions match TRBD2. The CDR3 has 15 amino acids. Germline V lookup: CDR1 SEHNR, CDR2 FQNEAQ (reference sequence). V was pared by 4 bases and J by 6 bases, with 10 bases of the junction left unmatched. CDR3 sequence reads: CASSSAPGLAREQYV. The CDR3 nucleotides read TGTGCCAGCAGCTCTGCCCCCGGACTAGCGCGCGAGCAGTACGTC.

This clonotype appeared a few times. The V and J genes are TRBV20-1 and TRBJ2-3, with 7 bases that match TRBD1. Losses at the gene ends were 3 bases for V and 2 bases for J; bases not matched to a gene: 5. CDR3 length: 14 amino acids. Germline assignment: CDR1 DFQATT and CDR2 SNEGSKA (reference sequence). This CDR3 reads CSASRDRHTDTQYF. The DNA of the CDR3 is TGCAGTGCTAGCCGGGACAGACACACAGATACGCAGTATTTT.

The chain carries TRBV4-3 and TRBJ1-2; no clear D. The CDR3 is 15 amino acids. Trimming stripped 0 bases from V and 7 bases from J, with 15 bases between. Germline CDR1 and CDR2: LGHNA and YSLEER. The CDR3 coding sequence is TGCGCCAGCAGCCAAGAATCGGGCAACTATCTTGGCTACACCTTC. Protein: CASSQESGNYLGYTF.

V is TRBV4-1 and J is TRBJ1-1; 9 nucleotides agree with TRBD1. The CDR3 has 16 amino acids. The germline CDR1 and CDR2 sequences are MGHRA and YSYEKL. V shed 4 bases and J 6 bases; nucleotides not matched to a gene: 12. CDR3 amino acids: CASSRLARTGGPEAFF. CDR3 nucleotide sequence: TGCGCCAGCAGCCGCCTGGCCAGAACAGGGGGCCCTGAAGCTTTCTTT.

The count of this clonotype is one. The rearrangement links TRBV7-9 to TRBJ2-5; tentatively, D is TRBD2 (6 bases). Between the trimmed V and J ends, which lost 5 bases and 1 base, there was a span of 11 bases. The CDR3 is 14 residues long. CDR1 is SEHNR and CDR2 is FQNEAQ in the germline V gene (reference sequence). The CDR3 DNA reads as TGTGCCAGCAGCCTCCGGGACTTCCAAGAGACCCAGTACTTC. Amino acid sequence: CASSLRDFQETQYF.

This chain connects TRBV7-2 to TRBJ2-3; D perhaps matches TRBD2 (6 bases). V lost 5 bases and J lost 2, with 11 bases in between. In germline, CDR1 is SGHTA, CDR2 FQGNSA. The CDR3 has 14 residues. Here the CDR3 reads CASSPGLHTDTQYF. CDR3 DNA: TGTGCCAGCAGCCCTGGACTACACACAGATACGCAGTATTTT.

This clonotype occurred a few times. The genes are TRBV6-5 and TRBJ1-5; no firm D call. The germline V and J ends were trimmed by 2 bases and 8 bases, with 10 bases remaining between them. Per germline, CDR1 MNHEY and CDR2 SVGAGI. The CDR3 extends over 13 amino acids. The CDR3 DNA sequence: TGTGCCAGCAGTTACAGGGTTGGGGAGCCCCAGCATTTT. Translation: CASSYRVGEPQHF.

The rearrangement uses TRBV19 and TRBJ1-1; D may be TRBD1 (5 bases). The CDR3 loop spans 16 amino acids. Germline loops: CDR1 LNHDA, CDR2 SQIVND (reference sequence). Trimming took off 8 bases at V and 2 bases at J, with 21 bases between the two ends. The CDR3, as DNA: TGTGCCAGTTCCAAGGAGGGGACGATGGGAAACACTGAAGCTTTCTTT. Amino acid sequence: CASSKEGTMGNTEAFF.

The gene calls are TRBV5-4 and TRBJ2-7, with D maybe TRBD1 (5 bases). This CDR3 is 12 amino acids long. V lost 0 bases and J lost 6, with 7 bases in between. Germline CDR1 reads SGHNT; CDR2 reads YYREEE (reference sequence). CDR3 nucleotide sequence: TGTGCCAGCAGCTTGGTTGGGGCCGAGCAGTACTTC. Its translation is CASSLVGAEQYF.

The J gene is TRBJ1-6, the V gene TRBV4-1, with TRBD1 matching over 9 bases. CDR3 length equals 14 residues. Germline V lookup: CDR1 MGHRA, CDR2 YSYEKL. V dropped 0 bases and J dropped 16; count of bases not matched to a gene: 7. The CDR3 loop reads CASSQDEGGQGLHF. The DNA of the CDR3 is TGCGCCAGCAGCCAAGACGAGGGGGGACAGGGACTCCACTTT.

The chain links TRBV10-3 to TRBJ2-7, with 7 bases that match TRBD1. Germline CDR1 reads ENHRY; CDR2 reads SYGVKD. CDR3 size: 13 residues. J gave up 0 bases and V 11 bases, and 7 bases lay outside the gene matches. The CDR3 region is CAARGTASYEQYV. CDR3 sequence (DNA): TGTGCCGCCCGAGGGACAGCCTCCTACGAGCAGTACGTC.

This clonotype appeared many times. Germline and junction disagree at one end, which may indicate a read error. V gene TRBV11-2 combines with J gene TRBJ2-7, with 7 bases matching TRBD2. Germline values: CDR1 SGHAT, CDR2 FQNNGV. The CDR3 runs 13 residues. CDR3 coding DNA: TGCGCCAGCAGCTTGGCGGGGGTCTACGAGCAGTACTTC. It specifies CASSLAGVYEQYF.

The V and J genes are TRBV29-1 and TRBJ1-1; 8 positions match TRBD1. Germline CDR1 SQVTM, CDR2 ANQGSEA. The ends lost 8 bases at V and 6 bases at J; junction bases unmatched: 17. CDR3 size: 15 residues. CDR3 DNA: TGCAGCACCTCCAGCGTGACAGGGGCGGTGGCTGAAGCTTTCTTT. Translation: CSTSSVTGAVAEAFF.

This clonotype was counted a few times. V is TRBV7-3 and J is TRBJ1-3, with a tentative D call TRBD1 (6 bases). This CDR3 has 14 amino acids. The V and J ends lost 5 bases and 4 bases respectively, with 12 bases between them. CDR1 and CDR2 from the germline V gene are SGHTA and FQGTGA. CDR3 protein: CASSPTGSGNTIYF. DNA of the CDR3: TGTGCCAGCAGCCCAACAGGGTCAGGAAACACCATATATTTT. The full variable domain, its missing parts supplied by reference TRBV7-3 and TRBJ1-3, is GAGVSQTPSNKVTEKGKYVELRCDPISGHTALYWYRQSLGQGPEFLIYFQGTGAADDSGLPNDRFFAVRPEGSVSTLKIQRTERGDSAVYLCASSPTGSGNTIYFGEGSWLTVV.

This clonotype turned up a few times. The chain joins TRBV4-3 to TRBJ2-1; possibly TRBD1 for D (6 bases). Germline V gene lookup returns CDR1 LGHNA and CDR2 YSLEER. The CDR3 is 15 residues long. Trimming cost V 1 base and J 6 bases, with 13 bases left between them. The CDR3 protein is CASSQGSARGNEQFF. CDR3 sequence (DNA): TGCGCCAGCAGCCAAGGGTCTGCCAGGGGCAATGAGCAGTTCTTC.